Following are 25 T cell receptor beta chains from one sample sequenced in a study of T cell repertoires in cytomegalovirus infection. Each CDR3 protein is one row after TCRdb ran MiXCR on the reads. The data show some 270,000 distinct CDR3 sequences, with roughly 21% seen just once and approximately 19% held by the top ten. What these receptors recognize is not known. Sample: cultured PBMCs, taken from culture after CMV antigen stimulation. All receptors derive from a human donor in good health (CMV status not recorded). Some clones in this sample may be carry-over from other donors' samples.

This clonotype occurred many times. V and J are TRBV5-1 and TRBJ1-1; TRBD1 might be the D (6 bases). V was shortened by 4 bases and J by 2 bases, with 18 bases between the two germline ends. The CDR3 is made up of 16 amino acids. CDR1 is SGHRS and CDR2 is YFSETQ in the germline V gene. CDR3 coding DNA: TGCGCCAGCAGCGGGGGGCAACCAGATTTCAACACTGAAGCTTTCTTT. Translation: CASSGGQPDFNTEAFF.

This clonotype has just one count. This chain connects TRBV19 to TRBJ2-2; D unresolved. V was trimmed by 0 bases and J by 6 bases, leaving 8 bases between them. Germline loops: CDR1 LNHDA, CDR2 SQIVND (reference sequence). The CDR3 extends over 14 amino acids. This CDR3 reads CASSIEGRAGELFF. In DNA form, the CDR3 reads TGTGCCAGTAGTATAGAAGGCCGTGCCGGGGAGCTGTTTTTT.

The genes are TRBV4-3 and TRBJ2-3; D remains unclear. With 0 bases removed from V and 3 bases from J, the gap between germline ends came to 7 bases. This CDR3 has 14 amino acids. From germline, CDR1 is LGHNA and CDR2 YSLEER. The CDR3 sequence: CASSQDPDTDTQYF. The DNA for the CDR3 is TGCGCCAGCAGCCAAGACCCCGATACAGATACGCAGTATTTT.

This chain links TRBV29-1 with TRBJ1-2; D not certain. Germline lookup yields CDR1 SQVTM and CDR2 ANQGSEA. The V and J ends lost 4 bases and 4 bases respectively, with 13 bases between them. The CDR3 has 13 residues. Here the CDR3 DNA reads TGCAGCGTTGTGATAGGGATTGGCTATGGCTACACCTTC. This codes for CSVVIGIGYGYTF.

The sample holds many counts of this clonotype. The chain joins TRBV7-8 to TRBJ2-1, with a tentative D call TRBD2 (5 bases). The germline CDR1 and CDR2 sequences are SGHVS and FQNEAQ. The length of the CDR3 is 17 residues. V lost 5 bases, J lost 0 bases, and 17 bases lay in between. The DNA for the CDR3 is TGTGCCAGCAGCCAAGGAGGCATCAGGACCTCCTACAATGAGCAGTTCTTC. Protein product: CASSQGGIRTSYNEQFF. The full variable domain, completed using reference TRBV7-8 and TRBJ2-1, is GAGVSQSPRYKVAKRGQDVALRCDPISGHVSLFWYQQALGQGPEFLTYFQNEAQLDKSGLPSDRFFAERPEGSVSTLKIQRTQQEDSAVYLCASSQGGIRTSYNEQFFGPGTRLTVL.

This clonotype was observed at least ten times. The J gene is TRBJ2-1, the V gene TRBV12-5; the match to TRBD1 covers 7 bases. The CDR3 contains 12 residues. Trimming cost V 0 bases and J 10 bases; bases outside gene matches: 0. CDR1 and CDR2 from the germline V gene are LGHNT and FRNRAP. CDR3 sequence (DNA): TGTGCTAGTGGTTTGGTACAGGGGGAGCAGTTCTTC. It yields the protein CASGLVQGEQFF. The complete variable domain, with remaining parts taken from reference TRBV12-5 and TRBJ2-1, reads DARVTQTPRHKVTEMGQEVTMRCQPILGHNTVFWYRQTMMQGLELLAYFRNRAPLDDSGMPKDRFSAEMPDATLATLKIQPSEPRDSAVYFCASGLVQGEQFFGPGTRLTVL.

This clonotype was recorded many times. The rearrangement links TRBV7-9 to TRBJ2-7, with D possibly being TRBD1 or TRBD2 (5 bases each). Germline V gives CDR1 SEHNR, CDR2 FQNEAQ (reference sequence). The CDR3 is made up of 15 amino acids. The ends were cut back, 5 bases at V and 5 bases at J, with 19 bases in the middle. The CDR3 nucleotides are TGTGCCAGCAGCGTGGGACCTCGGATTTACGACGAGCAGTACTTC. Translated, it gives CASSVGPRIYDEQYF.

This clonotype was seen many times. The chain recombines TRBV7-2 with TRBJ2-2; D is unresolved. CDR1 and CDR2 from the germline V gene are SGHTA and FQGNSA. Trimming removed 4 bases at V and 1 base at J, with 10 bases between. The CDR3 contains 15 residues. The DNA of the CDR3 is TGTGCCAGCAGCTCGCCACACCTGAACACCGGGGAGCTGTTTTTT. This codes for CASSSPHLNTGELFF.

This clonotype was counted at least ten times. The chain uses TRBV12-3 or TRBV12-4 and TRBJ1-1; D remains ambiguous. This CDR3 contains 14 residues. V was shortened by 5 bases and J by 4 bases, with 14 bases between the two germline ends. The chain's CDR3 is CASSGLLGSTEAFF. CDR3 bases: TGTGCCAGCAGTGGGCTACTGGGGTCCACTGAAGCTTTCTTT.

The rearrangement joins TRBV20-1 to TRBJ1-1, with 12 bases that match TRBD1. Per germline, CDR1 DFQATT and CDR2 SNEGSKA (reference sequence). Trimming removed 4 bases from V and 7 bases from J; junction bases left unmatched: 7. The CDR3 extends over 14 amino acids. In DNA, the CDR3 is TGCAGTGCTAATCCGGGACAGGGGGCTGTTGAAGCTTTCTTT. This sequence encodes CSANPGQGAVEAFF.

This clonotype was seen repeatedly, ten times or more. V gene TRBV6-2 or TRBV6-3 combines with J gene TRBJ1-5, with TRBD1 matching 7 bases. Germline V lookup: CDR1 MNHEY, CDR2 SVGEGT. After removal of 9 bases from V and 4 bases from J, the junction contained 6 bases not matched to a gene. This CDR3 region has 13 residues. CDR3 in DNA: TGTGCCAGTGATGACAGGGAAAATCAGCCCCAGCATTTT. It codes for CASDDRENQPQHF.

The chain recombines TRBV7-2 with TRBJ2-1; 8 bases are shared with TRBD2. This CDR3 is built from 18 residues. V gave up 0 bases and J gave up 2 bases; unmatched junction bases: 9. Germline assignment: CDR1 SGHTA and CDR2 FQGNSA. CDR3 coding DNA: TGTGCCAGCAGCTTAGCGGGAGTAGCGGGACTGACCTACAATGAGCAGTTCTTC. Encoded protein: CASSLAGVAGLTYNEQFF.

The genes are TRBV15 and TRBJ2-7; TRBD2 matches at 9 bases. The V and J ends lost 4 bases and 4 bases, in that order; junction bases with no gene match: 8. Looked up from germline, CDR1 is LNHNV and CDR2 is YYDKDF (reference sequence). The CDR3 consists of 15 residues. This CDR3 is CATSTELAGRYEQYF. The CDR3 DNA sequence: TGTGCCACCAGCACCGAGCTAGCGGGACGTTACGAGCAGTACTTC.

A few counts support this clonotype. The CDR3 reads CASSLGSTGTTEAFF. CDR3 DNA: TGTGCCAGCAGCTTAGGGTCGACAGGGACCACTGAAGCTTTCTTT. The rearrangement uses TRBV7-9 and TRBJ1-1; 7 positions match TRBD1. Germline-derived CDR1 and CDR2 are SEHNR and FQNEAQ (reference sequence). This CDR3 region has 15 residues. V lost 1 base to trimming and J lost 4 bases; unmatched junction nucleotides: 6.

This clonotype was counted ten times or more. This sequence joins TRBV7-8 and TRBJ2-1, with D maybe TRBD2 (7 bases). The CDR3 extends over 16 amino acids. V lost 5 bases and J lost 2, with 16 bases in between. Germline values: CDR1 SGHVS, CDR2 FQNEAQ. The CDR3 bases are TGTGCCAGCAGCGCGCGCAGGGGAGGGACCTACAATGAGCAGTTCTTC. This translates into CASSARRGGTYNEQFF.

This clonotype has at least ten counts. This chain connects TRBV12-3 or TRBV12-4 to TRBJ2-7; perhaps D is TRBD1 or TRBD2 (6 bases each). The CDR3 is 13 amino acids. V was cut by 7 bases and J by 5 bases, with 15 bases left in between. CDR3 protein: CASTWWGADEQYF. CDR3 DNA: TGTGCCAGCACCTGGTGGGGGGCTGACGAGCAGTACTTC.

This clonotype was detected a few times. The V call is TRBV7-6, the J call TRBJ2-7; tentatively, D is TRBD1 (5 bases). The germline gives CDR1 SGHVS, CDR2 FNYEAQ. The ends were cut back, 2 bases at V and 2 bases at J, with 7 bases in the middle. The CDR3 is 13 amino acids. CDR3 nucleotide sequence: TGTGCCAGCAGCTTAATGGGGCCCTACGAGCAGTACTTC. This sequence encodes CASSLMGPYEQYF.

This clonotype was observed a few times. V gene TRBV7-3 combines with J gene TRBJ2-5; 11 nucleotides align to TRBD2. There are 18 residues in the CDR3. V trimming: 1 base; J trimming: 0 bases; junction bases outside the gene matches: 7. Germline V gene sequence: CDR1 SGHTA, CDR2 FQGTGA. The CDR3 bases are TGTGCCAGCAGCTTAAGTGGTAGCGGGAGGGCCGACCAAGAGACCCAGTACTTC. Its translation is CASSLSGSGRADQETQYF.

This clonotype was seen a few times. The chain couples TRBV5-6 to TRBJ2-1; tentatively, D is TRBD2 (6 bases). The CDR3 consists of 15 residues. The germline V gene has CDR1 SGHDT and CDR2 YYEEEE. V lost 4 bases to trimming and J lost 6 bases, with 17 bases between them. Here the CDR3 DNA reads TGTGCCAGCAGCCAACGGGACTTTTCGACCAATGAGCAGTTCTTC. Translation gives CASSQRDFSTNEQFF.

In its sample, this clonotype was seen many times. CDR3 DNA sequence: TGTGCCAGCAGCCTTAGGAGGGTCCCCGAGCAGTACTTC. Protein: CASSLRRVPEQYF. This rearrangement joins TRBV7-2 to TRBJ2-7; a weak D match, TRBD2 (6 bases). V was shortened by 5 bases and J by 6 bases, with 14 bases between the two germline ends. The CDR3 spans 13 residues. Germline CDR1 reads SGHTA; CDR2 reads FQGNSA.

The J gene is TRBJ2-7, the V gene TRBV28; 10 bases agree with TRBD1. Germline trimming cut 7 bases from V and 2 bases from J; bases unmatched to any gene: 8. In germline, CDR1 is MDHEN, CDR2 SYDVKM. The length of the CDR3 is 15 residues. The CDR3 coding sequence is TGTGCCAGCATACATTGGACAGGGGGTACCTACGAGCAGTACTTC. It specifies CASIHWTGGTYEQYF.

The gene calls are TRBV4-1 and TRBJ2-7; no clear D gene. The V and J ends lost 0 bases and 4 bases respectively, with 1 base between them. CDR1 is MGHRA and CDR2 is YSYEKL in the germline V gene. This CDR3 region has 11 residues. CDR3 loop: CASSQDYEQYF. CDR3 DNA: TGCGCCAGCAGCCAAGATTACGAGCAGTACTTC.

This clonotype has more than one count but fewer than ten. The chain links TRBV27 to TRBJ1-5; TRBD1 matches at 8 bases. Germline V CDR1 and CDR2: MNHEY, SMNVEV (reference sequence). V lost 5 bases, J lost 9 bases, and 3 bases stayed unmatched. This CDR3 comprises 12 residues. The CDR3 DNA reads as TGTGCCAGCAGTCTACAGGGGGGGCCCCAGCATTTT. Translated: CASSLQGGPQHF.

Only a few counts were recorded for this clonotype. The rearrangement joins TRBV6-2 or TRBV6-3 to TRBJ2-5, with D possibly TRBD2 on 6 matching bases. The CDR3 has 14 residues. CDR1 is MNHEY and CDR2 is SVGEGT in the germline V gene. Trimming pared 8 bases from V and 0 bases from J, leaving 13 bases between. The CDR3 loop reads CASGLAAYQETQYF. CDR3 bases: TGTGCCAGCGGGTTAGCGGCGTACCAAGAGACCCAGTACTTC.

The J gene is TRBJ2-3, the V gene TRBV11-3, with D perhaps TRBD1 or TRBD2 (5 bases each). This CDR3 is built from 11 residues. The V end was cut by 10 bases, the J end by 6 bases, with 11 bases between. CDR1 SGHNT and CDR2 YENEEA come from the germline V gene. The CDR3: CAIRDRDTQYF. As DNA, the CDR3 is TGTGCCATCCGGGACCGGGATACGCAGTATTTT.